The entry below gives a single T cell receptor (beta chain) sequence along with its context. The sample comes from a study of blood T cell repertoires in COVID-19. Study-level information: COVID-19 samples from acute and convalescent phases originated in the United States, Italy and Spain. T cells, B-cell-depleted T cells, or PBMCs supplied cDNA or gDNA.

Germline loops: CDR1 SGHRS, CDR2 YFSETQ. V lost 4 bases and J lost 6; bases outside the gene matches: 10. The CDR3 is 14 residues long. Source study methods: Estimated nucleated cell counts came from reference gene primer amplification. Some clones are missing from TCRdb's copy, which holds only in-frame ones; the method was immunoSEQ multiplex PCR. V and J calls plus clone size are reproduced from that table; the DNA served to infer D and trimming. This sample carries about 200,000 clones, 70% to 85% of them seen once, and the ten largest clones take 6.9%. The V and J genes are TRBV5-1 and TRBJ2-7; 7 bases are shared with TRBD2. The sequenced sample consisted of peripheral blood. This TCR was recovered from a human donor with acute or convalescent COVID-19. The donor label of this sample is uncertain. CDR3 in DNA: TGCGCCAGCAGCCGGTCGAGGGAGGGCCGCGAGCAGTACTTC. Its translation is CASSRSREGREQYF.